Shown below are 4 T cell receptor beta chains from a single sample sequenced in a study of cytomegalovirus exposure and HLA in healthy donors. The primer mix had 60 Vbeta and 13 Jbeta primers. The data were produced by immunoSEQ multiplex PCR, yet TCRdb's version contains in-frame clones alone and is incomplete. The sample has fewer than 120,000 clones, around three quarters seen once; the top ten hold 1% to 1.5%. The sequenced sample consisted of PBMCs. These receptors came from a woman aged 25 to 39 in good health and CMV-seronegative.

This sequence joins TRBV28 and TRBJ2-7, with 8 bases that match TRBD2. The CDR3 totals 14 residues. The ends lost 5 bases at V and 2 bases at J; junction bases unmatched: 5. CDR1 and CDR2 (germline): MDHEN, SYDVKM. CDR3 in DNA: TGTGCCAGCAGTCTTAGCGGGAAACCCTACGAGCAGTACTTC. Translating gives CASSLSGKPYEQYF. Variable domain in full (rest from reference TRBV28 and TRBJ2-7): DVKVTQSSRYLVKRTGEKVFLECVQDMDHENMFWYRQDPGLGLRLIYFSYDVKMKEKGDIPEGYSVSREKKERFSLILESASTNQTSMYLCASSLSGKPYEQYFGPGTRLTVT.

The chain employs TRBV14 and TRBJ1-1; the D is unclear. The CDR3 totals 14 residues. The V end was cut by 4 bases, the J end by 0 bases, with 9 bases between. Germline CDR1 SGHDN, CDR2 FVKESK. CDR3 sequence reads: CASSRAGMNTEAFF. CDR3 sequence (DNA): TGTGCCAGCAGCCGAGCCGGGATGAACACTGAAGCTTTCTTT.

This rearrangement joins TRBV28 to TRBJ1-1; D may be TRBD1 (6 bases). From germline, CDR1 is MDHEN and CDR2 SYDVKM. The CDR3 is made up of 12 amino acids. Trimming removed 2 bases at V and 5 bases at J, with 6 bases between. The CDR3 DNA sequence: TGTGCCAGCAGTTTAGGACAGACTGAAGCTTTCTTT. It codes for CASSLGQTEAFF.

V is TRBV28 and J is TRBJ2-5; TRBD2 aligns across 15 bases. The germline gives CDR1 MDHEN, CDR2 SYDVKM. After removal of 4 bases from V and 7 bases from J, the junction contained 7 bases not matched to a gene. The CDR3 sequence is 16 residues long. The DNA of the CDR3 is TGTGCCAGCAGTTCTTGGACTAGCGGGGGGGCAGGGACCCAGTACTTC. This gives the protein CASSSWTSGGAGTQYF.